This TCR beta chain was recorded in a study of immune characterization of retroperitoneal liposarcoma. TCRdb ran MiXCR on the PCR reads and lists one entry per CDR3 protein. The data hold 10,000 to 12,000 distinct CDR3 sequences, with about 27% observed a single time. Trimming removed 5 bases from V and 3 bases from J, with 12 bases in between. The length of the CDR3 is 14 residues. Germline CDR1 MNHNS, CDR2 SASEGT. The sequence was collected from a male donor with retroperitoneal liposarcoma. Sequencing input: tumor tissue. The chain recombines TRBV6-1 with TRBJ2-3, with D perhaps matching TRBD2 (6 bases). CDR3 bases: TGTGCCAGCAGTACGGGGGATTTGACAGATACGCAGTATTTT. Encoded protein: CASSTGDLTDTQYF.